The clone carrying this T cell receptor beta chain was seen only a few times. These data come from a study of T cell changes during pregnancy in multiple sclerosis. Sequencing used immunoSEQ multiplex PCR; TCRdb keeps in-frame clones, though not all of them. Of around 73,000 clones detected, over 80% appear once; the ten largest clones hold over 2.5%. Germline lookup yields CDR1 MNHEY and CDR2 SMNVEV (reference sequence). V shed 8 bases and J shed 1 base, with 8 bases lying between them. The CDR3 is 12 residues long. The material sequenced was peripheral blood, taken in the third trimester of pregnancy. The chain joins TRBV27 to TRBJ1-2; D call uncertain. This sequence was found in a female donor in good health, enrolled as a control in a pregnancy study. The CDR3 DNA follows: TGTGCCAGCCTAGACCTTAACTATGGCTACACCTTC. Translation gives CASLDLNYGYTF.